The rows below give T cell receptor beta chains drawn from one sample of a study of vaccination and CD4 T cells after COVID-19. TCRdb redid the calling of the PCR reads with MiXCR, one entry per CDR3 protein. Of 9,500 to 13,000 distinct CDR3 sequences in the sample, more than 65% were seen once. Their antigens remain unidentified. What was sequenced was CD4+ T cells from blood, cultured in vitro. The receptors stem from a human donor who had recovered from COVID-19. CDR3s include the opening cysteine and the closing phenylalanine or tryptophan. Each record gives: J gene, V gene, clone size, D gene, CDR3 protein, CDR3 DNA. The D gene is left open where the match is weak. Expanded clones are given a class, and other clones once, few, many or no size at all.

J gene: TRBJ1-4
V gene: TRBV7-9
clone size: NA
D gene: NA
CDR3 protein: CASSFGGPTNEKLFF
CDR3 DNA: TGTGCCAGCAGCTTCGGGGGGCCGACTAATGAAAAACTGTTTTTT

J gene: TRBJ1-1
V gene: TRBV6-2/TRBV6-3
clone size: NA
D gene: TRBD1
CDR3 protein: CASSRTPGQGEAFF
CDR3 DNA: TGTGCCAGCAGTCGCACGCCAGGACAGGGTGAAGCTTTCTTT

J gene: TRBJ2-7
V gene: TRBV20-1
clone size: NA
D gene: TRBD2
CDR3 protein: CSARSTSGRIHEQYF
CDR3 DNA: TGCAGTGCTAGGTCTACTAGCGGGAGAATTCACGAGCAGTACTTC

J gene: TRBJ1-1
V gene: TRBV19
clone size: few
D gene: NA
CDR3 protein: CASSIRGPRGTEAFF
CDR3 DNA: TGTGCCAGTAGTATCAGGGGCCCTCGGGGCACTGAAGCTTTCTTT

J gene: TRBJ2-1
V gene: TRBV7-2
clone size: once
D gene: NA
CDR3 protein: CASRGRGGSEQFF
CDR3 DNA: TGTGCCAGCAGGGGTCGAGGTGGCTCGGAGCAGTTCTTC

J gene: TRBJ2-1
V gene: TRBV28
clone size: NA
D gene: NA
CDR3 protein: CASSTGGAGSNEQFF
CDR3 DNA: TGTGCCAGCAGCACCGGCGGCGCTGGGTCCAATGAGCAGTTCTTC

J gene: TRBJ2-1
V gene: TRBV15
clone size: NA
D gene: NA
CDR3 protein: CATSRRRNEQFF
CDR3 DNA: TGTGCCACCAGCCGCCGTCGGAATGAGCAGTTCTTC

J gene: TRBJ2-1
V gene: TRBV20-1
clone size: once
D gene: NA
CDR3 protein: CSASQGGGNEQFF
CDR3 DNA: TGCAGTGCTAGCCAGGGAGGGGGCAATGAGCAGTTCTTC

J gene: TRBJ2-7
V gene: TRBV28
clone size: NA
D gene: NA
CDR3 protein: CATSRTEIFYEQYF
CDR3 DNA: TGTGCCACCTCCAGGACGGAAATATTCTACGAGCAGTACTTC

J gene: TRBJ1-2
V gene: TRBV19
clone size: NA
D gene: TRBD1
CDR3 protein: CASSLTTGTATTYGYTF
CDR3 DNA: TGTGCCAGTAGTCTCACAACCGGGACAGCAACAACGTATGGCTACACCTTC

J gene: TRBJ2-7
V gene: TRBV7-2
clone size: NA
D gene: TRBD2
CDR3 protein: CASSRTSGDYEQYF
CDR3 DNA: TGTGCCAGCAGCCGGACTAGCGGGGATTACGAGCAGTACTTC

J gene: TRBJ2-2
V gene: TRBV7-8
clone size: NA
D gene: NA
CDR3 protein: CASSLGEYGELFF
CDR3 DNA: TGTGCCAGCAGCTTAGGAGAGTACGGGGAGCTGTTTTTT

J gene: TRBJ2-3
V gene: TRBV5-1
clone size: NA
D gene: TRBD1
CDR3 protein: CASSPSRDRVGTDTQYF
CDR3 DNA: TGCGCCAGCAGCCCGAGCCGAGACAGGGTTGGCACAGATACGCAGTATTTT

J gene: TRBJ1-1
V gene: TRBV30
clone size: NA
D gene: TRBD1
CDR3 protein: CAWVRGQGPTSTEAFF
CDR3 DNA: TGTGCCTGGGTTCGGGGACAGGGGCCTACGAGCACTGAAGCTTTCTTT

J gene: TRBJ2-4
V gene: TRBV7-2
clone size: NA
D gene: NA
CDR3 protein: CASSLGDRIAKNIQYF
CDR3 DNA: TGTGCCAGCAGCTTAGGCGACAGAATAGCCAAAAACATTCAGTACTTC

J gene: TRBJ1-5
V gene: TRBV7-2
clone size: once
D gene: TRBD1
CDR3 protein: CASSLAGTGNQPQHF
CDR3 DNA: TGTGCCAGCAGCTTAGCCGGGACAGGCAATCAGCCCCAGCATTTT

J gene: TRBJ1-1
V gene: TRBV28
clone size: few
D gene: NA
CDR3 protein: CASSFGGTRIPFF
CDR3 DNA: TGTGCCAGCAGTTTTGGCGGAACCAGGATCCCTTTCTTT

J gene: TRBJ2-4
V gene: TRBV5-4
clone size: NA
D gene: NA
CDR3 protein: CASSSYTLAKNIQYF
CDR3 DNA: TGTGCCAGCAGCTCCTACACGTTAGCCAAAAACATTCAGTACTTC

J gene: TRBJ1-2
V gene: TRBV6-1
clone size: few
D gene: TRBD1
CDR3 protein: CASLNDRGPGYTF
CDR3 DNA: TGTGCCAGCTTGAACGACAGGGGGCCTGGCTACACCTTC

J gene: TRBJ1-5
V gene: TRBV6-1
clone size: NA
D gene: TRBD1
CDR3 protein: CASSGNRGGQPQHF
CDR3 DNA: TGTGCCAGCAGTGGGAACAGGGGAGGTCAGCCCCAGCATTTT

J gene: TRBJ1-1
V gene: TRBV2
clone size: NA
D gene: NA
CDR3 protein: CASSPQDSGAFF
CDR3 DNA: TGTGCCAGCAGTCCTCAGGACTCGGGGGCTTTCTTT

J gene: TRBJ1-5
V gene: TRBV7-2
clone size: few
D gene: NA
CDR3 protein: CASRRGGGNQPQHF
CDR3 DNA: TGTGCCAGCAGGCGAGGGGGGGGGAATCAGCCCCAGCATTTT

J gene: TRBJ1-5
V gene: TRBV7-2
clone size: NA
D gene: NA
CDR3 protein: CASSLGSGSTQPQHF
CDR3 DNA: TGTGCCAGCAGCTTAGGCTCCGGCAGCACTCAGCCCCAGCATTTT

J gene: TRBJ1-6
V gene: TRBV7-3
clone size: NA
D gene: NA
CDR3 protein: CASSLQNNSPLHF
CDR3 DNA: TGTGCCAGCAGCTTACAGAATAATTCACCCCTCCACTTT

J gene: TRBJ2-5
V gene: TRBV20-1
clone size: NA
D gene: NA
CDR3 protein: CSAQGETQYF
CDR3 DNA: TGCAGTGCCCAGGGGGAGACCCAGTACTTC

J gene: TRBJ1-2
V gene: TRBV6-5
clone size: NA
D gene: NA
CDR3 protein: CASSYGPGIGGYTF
CDR3 DNA: TGTGCCAGCAGTTACGGTCCTGGGATCGGTGGCTACACCTTC

J gene: TRBJ2-4
V gene: TRBV6-1
clone size: NA
D gene: TRBD2
CDR3 protein: CASRWGLTEAKNIQYF
CDR3 DNA: TGTGCCAGCAGATGGGGACTAACTGAAGCCAAAAACATTCAGTACTTC

J gene: TRBJ1-1
V gene: TRBV7-9
clone size: NA
D gene: NA
CDR3 protein: CASSLEIRGLEAFF
CDR3 DNA: TGTGCCAGCAGCTTAGAGATCCGGGGCCTTGAAGCTTTCTTT

J gene: TRBJ2-3
V gene: TRBV5-1
clone size: NA
D gene: NA
CDR3 protein: CASSLASGGTDTQYF
CDR3 DNA: TGCGCCAGCAGCTTGGCGTCAGGGGGCACAGATACGCAGTATTTT

J gene: TRBJ2-1
V gene: TRBV24-1
clone size: NA
D gene: NA
CDR3 protein: CATQDVGNEQFF
CDR3 DNA: TGTGCCACCCAGGACGTTGGCAATGAGCAGTTCTTC

J gene: TRBJ1-2
V gene: TRBV15
clone size: NA
D gene: NA
CDR3 protein: CATRAEWGDGGYTF
CDR3 DNA: TGTGCCACCAGGGCGGAATGGGGGGACGGTGGCTACACCTTC

J gene: TRBJ1-2
V gene: TRBV19
clone size: NA
D gene: NA
CDR3 protein: CASSEYRDNYTF
CDR3 DNA: TGTGCCAGTAGTGAATACAGGGATAACTACACCTTC

J gene: TRBJ1-1
V gene: TRBV7-2
clone size: NA
D gene: NA
CDR3 protein: CASSYAGMEGTEAFF
CDR3 DNA: TGTGCCAGCAGCTACGCAGGGATGGAGGGCACTGAAGCTTTCTTT

J gene: TRBJ2-2
V gene: TRBV5-4
clone size: once
D gene: NA
CDR3 protein: CASSLAVAGGELFF
CDR3 DNA: TGTGCCAGCAGCTTGGCCGTCGCGGGTGGGGAGCTGTTTTTT

J gene: TRBJ2-3
V gene: TRBV19
clone size: once
D gene: NA
CDR3 protein: CATRESTDTQYF
CDR3 DNA: TGTGCCACTAGGGAGAGCACAGATACGCAGTATTTT

J gene: TRBJ1-2
V gene: TRBV20-1
clone size: few
D gene: NA
CDR3 protein: CSADPQGTNYGYTF
CDR3 DNA: TGCAGTGCTGATCCACAGGGTACTAACTATGGCTACACCTTC

J gene: TRBJ2-5
V gene: TRBV7-2
clone size: large
D gene: NA
CDR3 protein: CASSTYQETQYF
CDR3 DNA: TGTGCCAGCAGCACGTACCAAGAGACCCAGTACTTC

J gene: TRBJ2-2
V gene: TRBV20-1
clone size: few
D gene: TRBD2
CDR3 protein: CSAPPLAGVAGELFF
CDR3 DNA: TGCAGTGCCCCGCCACTAGCGGGAGTGGCTGGGGAGCTGTTTTTT

J gene: TRBJ2-6
V gene: TRBV12-3/TRBV12-4
clone size: NA
D gene: NA
CDR3 protein: CASSPRLSSGANVLTF
CDR3 DNA: TGTGCCAGCAGTCCACGATTGAGCTCTGGGGCCAACGTCCTGACTTTC

J gene: TRBJ1-2
V gene: TRBV6-1
clone size: NA
D gene: TRBD1
CDR3 protein: CASSGRDRLNYGYTF
CDR3 DNA: TGTGCCAGCAGTGGACGGGACAGACTTAACTATGGCTACACCTTC

J gene: TRBJ1-2
V gene: TRBV6-5
clone size: NA
D gene: TRBD1
CDR3 protein: CASSYHQTGGGYTF
CDR3 DNA: TGTGCCAGCAGTTACCATCAGACAGGGGGTGGCTACACCTTC

J gene: TRBJ1-4
V gene: TRBV19
clone size: NA
D gene: TRBD1
CDR3 protein: CASSDPGQGEKLFF
CDR3 DNA: TGTGCCAGTAGCGATCCGGGACAGGGTGAAAAACTGTTTTTT

J gene: TRBJ2-4
V gene: TRBV20-1
clone size: NA
D gene: TRBD1
CDR3 protein: CSAHRGLIIQYF
CDR3 DNA: TGCAGTGCTCACAGGGGTTTAATCATTCAGTACTTC

J gene: TRBJ1-2
V gene: TRBV19
clone size: NA
D gene: TRBD1
CDR3 protein: CASHIGAQTGMYYGYTF
CDR3 DNA: TGTGCCAGTCATATAGGGGCCCAGACAGGGATGTACTATGGCTACACCTTC

J gene: TRBJ1-6
V gene: TRBV20-1
clone size: few
D gene: NA
CDR3 protein: CSAREGSTSGSPLHF
CDR3 DNA: TGCAGTGCCCGGGAGGGATCTACGTCTGGCTCACCCCTCCACTTT

J gene: TRBJ1-5
V gene: TRBV6-2/TRBV6-3
clone size: NA
D gene: NA
CDR3 protein: CASDSWGATQPQHF
CDR3 DNA: TGTGCCAGCGACAGTTGGGGGGCGACTCAGCCCCAGCATTTT

J gene: TRBJ2-5
V gene: TRBV6-2/TRBV6-3
clone size: NA
D gene: TRBD2
CDR3 protein: CASSYSRERGETQYF
CDR3 DNA: TGTGCCAGCAGTTACAGCCGGGAGCGGGGAGAGACCCAGTACTTC

J gene: TRBJ1-2
V gene: TRBV7-8
clone size: NA
D gene: NA
CDR3 protein: CASSPEQLYYGYTF
CDR3 DNA: TGTGCCAGCAGCCCAGAACAGCTTTACTATGGCTACACCTTC

J gene: TRBJ2-6
V gene: TRBV27
clone size: NA
D gene: NA
CDR3 protein: CASGPWVQSSGANVLTF
CDR3 DNA: TGTGCCAGCGGCCCGTGGGTCCAAAGCTCTGGGGCCAACGTCCTGACTTTC

J gene: TRBJ2-2
V gene: TRBV12-3/TRBV12-4
clone size: NA
D gene: TRBD1
CDR3 protein: CASSHRGQGDTGELFF
CDR3 DNA: TGTGCCAGCAGCCATCGGGGACAGGGTGACACCGGGGAGCTGTTTTTT

J gene: TRBJ2-7
V gene: TRBV20-1
clone size: NA
D gene: TRBD1
CDR3 protein: CSGDRDSYEQYF
CDR3 DNA: TGCAGTGGGGACAGGGACTCCTACGAGCAGTACTTC

J gene: TRBJ2-5
V gene: TRBV7-8
clone size: NA
D gene: NA
CDR3 protein: CASSLNTGRKETQYF
CDR3 DNA: TGTGCCAGCAGCTTAAATACAGGGAGGAAAGAGACCCAGTACTTC

J gene: TRBJ2-5
V gene: TRBV7-9
clone size: once
D gene: NA
CDR3 protein: CASSLDIRVKYF
CDR3 DNA: TGTGCCAGCAGCTTAGACATCAGGGTTAAGTACTTC

J gene: TRBJ1-1
V gene: TRBV21-1
clone size: NA
D gene: NA
CDR3 protein: CASSKALDRANTEAFF
CDR3 DNA: TGTGCCAGCAGCAAAGCCCTCGACAGGGCGAACACTGAAGCTTTCTTT

J gene: TRBJ1-2
V gene: TRBV20-1
clone size: NA
D gene: TRBD1
CDR3 protein: CSAREGQAQRLRGYTF
CDR3 DNA: TGCAGTGCTAGAGAGGGACAGGCCCAAAGGTTGCGGGGCTACACCTTC

J gene: TRBJ1-1
V gene: TRBV19
clone size: NA
D gene: NA
CDR3 protein: CASSTSPGRGTEAFF
CDR3 DNA: TGTGCCAGTAGTACCTCGCCCGGGAGGGGGACTGAAGCTTTCTTT

J gene: TRBJ1-5
V gene: TRBV27
clone size: NA
D gene: NA
CDR3 protein: CASSSLGQRQPQHF
CDR3 DNA: TGTGCCAGCAGTTCTTTAGGACAGCGTCAGCCCCAGCATTTT

J gene: TRBJ1-2
V gene: TRBV20-1
clone size: NA
D gene: NA
CDR3 protein: CSARDGPGGRSYGYTF
CDR3 DNA: TGCAGTGCTAGAGACGGCCCCGGGGGGCGGAGCTATGGCTACACCTTC

J gene: TRBJ2-7
V gene: TRBV2
clone size: NA
D gene: TRBD1
CDR3 protein: CARGSPGGEQYF
CDR3 DNA: TGTGCCAGAGGATCCCCAGGGGGCGAGCAGTACTTC

J gene: TRBJ2-7
V gene: TRBV28
clone size: NA
D gene: TRBD2
CDR3 protein: CASTARYLAGGGLYEQYF
CDR3 DNA: TGTGCCAGCACCGCACGGTACCTAGCGGGAGGTGGCCTCTACGAGCAGTACTTC